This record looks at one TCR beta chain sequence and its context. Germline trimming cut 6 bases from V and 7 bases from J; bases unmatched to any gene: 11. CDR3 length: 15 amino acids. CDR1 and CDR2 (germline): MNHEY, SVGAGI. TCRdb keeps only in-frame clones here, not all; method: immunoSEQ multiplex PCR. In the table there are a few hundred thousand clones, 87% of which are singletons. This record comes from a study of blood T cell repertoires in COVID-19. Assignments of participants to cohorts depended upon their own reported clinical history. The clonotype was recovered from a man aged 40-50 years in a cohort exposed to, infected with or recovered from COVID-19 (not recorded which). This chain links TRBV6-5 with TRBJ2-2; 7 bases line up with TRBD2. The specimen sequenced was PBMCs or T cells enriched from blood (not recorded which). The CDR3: CASRADLAALGELFF. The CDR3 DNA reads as TGTGCCAGCAGGGCCGACCTAGCGGCTCTCGGGGAGCTGTTTTTT.